These 28 T cell receptor beta chains were sequenced from one sample in a study of CD8 T cells in Susac syndrome. With random hexamers, 0.5 to 1 ug RNA was reverse transcribed. TCRdb used MiXCR to reprocess the immunoSEQ multiplex PCR reads, holding one entry per CDR3 protein. The data contain under 550,000 distinct CDR3 sequences, around 85% of them seen just once; the ten biggest clones take up about 0.12%. Sequencing was carried out using CD8+ T cells from PBMCs. The receptors were sampled from a human donor with multiple sclerosis.

The chain joins TRBV20-1 to TRBJ1-4; 11 bases agree with TRBD1. With 6 bases clipped from V and 6 bases from J, the junction kept 6 bases outside the gene matches. The CDR3 is 14 residues long. Per the germline V gene, CDR1 is DFQATT and CDR2 is SNEGSKA (reference sequence). CDR3: CSAARTGGDEKLFF. The CDR3 coding sequence is TGCAGTGCGGCCCGGACAGGGGGCGATGAAAAACTGTTTTTT.

The chain employs TRBV14 and TRBJ2-3; 9 nucleotides line up with TRBD2. Germline CDR1 reads SGHDN; CDR2 reads FVKESK. The V and J ends lost 3 bases and 2 bases, in that order; junction bases with no gene match: 6. The CDR3 totals 16 residues. The CDR3 spells CASSQIAGEFTDTQYF. For the CDR3, the DNA is TGTGCCAGCAGCCAGATAGCGGGGGAGTTCACAGATACGCAGTATTTT.

The chain uses TRBV27 and TRBJ2-3; D ambiguous. The CDR3 loop spans 15 amino acids. CDR1 MNHEY and CDR2 SMNVEV come from the germline V gene (reference sequence). Trimming took off 5 bases at V and 5 bases at J, with 17 bases between the two ends. The DNA for the CDR3 is TGTGCCAGCAGTCTAATGACACCCCCGAGAGATACGCAGTATTTT. It yields the protein CASSLMTPPRDTQYF.

V and J are TRBV3-1 and TRBJ2-7, with D perhaps being TRBD1 or TRBD2 (5 bases each). Germline V gene data show CDR1 as LGHDT and CDR2 as YNNKEL (reference sequence). The V end lost 3 bases, the J end lost 3 bases, and 15 bases lay between the germline ends. The CDR3 consists of 15 residues. The CDR3 reads CASSHPRDGFYEQYF. CDR3 bases: TGTGCCAGCAGCCACCCACGGGACGGATTCTACGAGCAGTACTTC.

This CDR3 reads CASSQVFNTEAFF. DNA of the CDR3: TGCGCCAGCAGCCAAGTTTTCAACACTGAAGCTTTCTTT. The V call is TRBV4-1, the J call TRBJ1-1; D uncertain. CDR1 and CDR2 from the germline V gene are MGHRA and YSYEKL. The V end lost 1 base, the J end lost 2 bases, and 5 bases lay between the germline ends. The CDR3 length is 13 residues.

V is TRBV5-1 and J is TRBJ1-2, with 12 nucleotides matching TRBD1. V gave up 4 bases and J gave up 8 bases; unmatched junction bases: 12. The CDR3 sequence is 16 residues long. Germline V gene lookup returns CDR1 SGHRS and CDR2 YFSETQ. The CDR3 is CASSETRDRGRGGYTF. CDR3 in DNA: TGCGCCAGCAGCGAAACGCGGGACAGGGGGCGAGGAGGCTACACCTTC.

The chain carries TRBV5-1 and TRBJ2-7, with D possibly being TRBD1 (5 bases). V was pared by 4 bases and J by 3 bases, with 11 bases between. The CDR3 runs to 13 residues. CDR1 and CDR2 (germline): SGHRS, YFSETQ. Here the CDR3 DNA reads TGCGCCAGCAGCCCGGACACATTCTACGAGCAGTACTTC. Translating gives CASSPDTFYEQYF.

The CDR3 protein is CASSLVSPNTGELFF. CDR3 DNA: TGCGCCAGCAGCTTGGTGTCACCGAACACCGGGGAGCTGTTTTTT. V and J are TRBV5-1 and TRBJ2-2; D is undetermined. Germline CDR1 reads SGHRS; CDR2 reads YFSETQ. The CDR3 has 15 residues. Trimming pared 0 bases from V and 0 bases from J, leaving 6 bases between.

The chain joins TRBV9 to TRBJ2-7; D is perhaps TRBD1 or TRBD2 (5 bases each). CDR1 is SGDLS and CDR2 is YYNGEE in the germline V gene. V dropped 1 base and J dropped 8 bases, with 13 bases sitting between them. This CDR3 is 13 amino acids long. In DNA form, the CDR3 reads TGTGCCAGCAGCGTAAGAGGGGACGAGCAGCAGTACTTC. Its protein product is CASSVRGDEQQYF.

This clonotype was recorded only once. This sequence joins TRBV7-9 and TRBJ1-2; TRBD1 is a possible D gene (6 bases). The CDR3 is made up of 14 amino acids. The V end lost 4 bases, the J end lost 2 bases, and 11 bases lay between the germline ends. Germline CDR1 SEHNR, CDR2 FQNEAQ (reference sequence). CDR3 sequence reads: CASSSKTGNYGYTF. The CDR3 nucleotides read TGTGCCAGCAGCTCGAAGACAGGCAACTATGGCTACACCTTC. Full variable domain (remainder filled in from reference TRBV7-9 and TRBJ1-2): DTGVSQNPRHKITKRGQNVTFRCDPISEHNRLYWYRQTLGQGPEFLTYFQNEAQLEKSRLLSDRFSAERPKGSFSTLEIQRTEQGDSAMYLCASSSKTGNYGYTFGSGTRLTVV.

V usage is TRBV4-1 and J usage is TRBJ1-1, with 7 bases fitting TRBD1. V lost 1 base, J lost 14 bases, and 7 bases stayed unmatched. Germline V CDR1 and CDR2: MGHRA, YSYEKL. This CDR3 is 12 amino acids long. The CDR3 DNA sequence: TGCGCCAGCAGCCAAGTCGGACAGGTTTTCTTCTTT. This sequence encodes CASSQVGQVFFF.

The chain has TRBV29-1 and TRBJ1-2; D is possibly TRBD1 (5 bases). CDR1 is SQVTM, CDR2 ANQGSEA, per germline. The length of the CDR3 is 12 residues. The V end was cut by 3 bases, the J end by 4 bases, with 9 bases between. The chain's CDR3 is CSVDGGIYGYTF. The CDR3 DNA follows: TGCAGCGTTGATGGGGGAATCTATGGCTACACCTTC.

The rearrangement joins TRBV27 to TRBJ2-1; D not resolved. The germline V gene encodes CDR1 MNHEY and CDR2 SMNVEV (reference sequence). With 6 bases removed from V and 4 bases from J, the gap between germline ends came to 13 bases. CDR3 length equals 14 residues. The CDR3 DNA reads TGTGCCAGCAGGCACGGACCGGAATACAATGAGCAGTTCTTC. As protein: CASRHGPEYNEQFF.

This chain connects TRBV27 to TRBJ1-1, with 7 bases lining up with TRBD1. The CDR3 is made up of 14 amino acids. V shed 4 bases, J shed 4 bases, and the junction held 6 bases outside the gene matches. Looked up from germline, CDR1 is MNHEY and CDR2 is SMNVEV (reference sequence). CDR3 sequence reads: CASSSGTALTEAFF. The CDR3 DNA reads as TGTGCCAGCAGTTCAGGGACAGCCCTCACTGAAGCTTTCTTT.

V and J are TRBV27 and TRBJ2-7; D is possibly TRBD1 or TRBD2 (5 bases each). This CDR3 is built from 15 residues. V was cut by 3 bases and J by 6 bases, with 18 bases left in between. The germline V gene encodes CDR1 MNHEY and CDR2 SMNVEV (reference sequence). CDR3 in DNA: TGTGCCAGCAGTTTTCTTGGGCAGAGAGGGGTCGAGCAGTACTTC. Residues: CASSFLGQRGVEQYF.

The chain couples TRBV6-5 to TRBJ2-3; TRBD2 aligns across 8 bases. In germline, CDR1 is MNHEY, CDR2 SVGAGI. The J segment lost 0 bases and the V segment lost 7 bases, leaving 6 bases of the junction unmatched. The CDR3 covers 15 residues. The DNA for the CDR3 is TGTGCCAGCACCGTAGCGGGGCTGAGCACAGATACGCAGTATTTT. Its translation: CASTVAGLSTDTQYF.

The chain carries TRBV11-2 and TRBJ2-3; maybe TRBD2 (5 bases). V was clipped by 5 bases and J by 2 bases, with 8 bases between them. Per the germline V gene, CDR1 is SGHAT and CDR2 is FQNNGV. The length of the CDR3 is 13 residues. The CDR3 nucleotides read TGTGCCAGCAGCGGACTGTTCACAGATACGCAGTATTTT. Translating gives CASSGLFTDTQYF.

V usage is TRBV4-1 and J usage is TRBJ2-4, with 10 bases that match TRBD2. The CDR3 has 20 amino acids. Germline V lookup: CDR1 MGHRA, CDR2 YSYEKL. After removal of 1 base from V and 1 base from J, the junction contained 13 bases not matched to a gene. The DNA for the CDR3 is TGCGCCAGCAGCCAAGGGCTAGCGGGAGCCTTAACGGAGGCCAAAAACATTCAGTACTTC. Its protein product is CASSQGLAGALTEAKNIQYF.

The sample holds a few counts of this clonotype. The chain has TRBV20-1 and TRBJ2-7, with TRBD2 identical over 7 bases. Germline CDR1 reads DFQATT; CDR2 reads SNEGSKA (reference sequence). The junction had 6 bases not matched to a gene; V was cut back by 4 bases and J by 3 bases. CDR3 length: 13 residues. The CDR3 is CSATQRDRYEQYF. Written as DNA, the CDR3 is TGCAGTGCTACCCAGCGGGACCGCTACGAGCAGTACTTC.

V gene TRBV5-1 combines with J gene TRBJ2-7, with 7 bases identical to TRBD2. V lost 3 bases, J lost 0 bases, and 6 bases stayed unmatched. This CDR3 has 15 residues. The germline V gene has CDR1 SGHRS and CDR2 YFSETQ. The DNA of the CDR3 is TGCGCCAGCAGCTCCCGGGGAGGGAGCTCCTACGAGCAGTACTTC. It specifies CASSSRGGSSYEQYF.

V usage is TRBV20-1 and J usage is TRBJ1-1, with D possibly matching TRBD1 (5 bases). The CDR3 sequence is 14 residues long. CDR1 is DFQATT, CDR2 SNEGSKA, per germline (reference sequence). V was clipped by 6 bases and J by 0 bases, with 14 bases between them. The CDR3 region is CSAPWGGMNTEAFF. CDR3 bases: TGCAGTGCGCCCTGGGGGGGTATGAACACTGAAGCTTTCTTT.

The chain recombines TRBV19 with TRBJ2-1, with unresolved D. V was shortened by 5 bases and J by 5 bases, with 10 bases between the two germline ends. This CDR3 contains 13 residues. The germline V gene has CDR1 LNHDA and CDR2 SQIVND (reference sequence). The DNA of the CDR3 is TGTGCCAGTAGTTCAAGCCCGAACAATGAGCAGTTCTTC. It translates to CASSSSPNNEQFF.

The rearrangement joins TRBV27 to TRBJ1-6, with no clear D. The V and J ends lost 2 bases and 8 bases respectively, with 10 bases between them. This CDR3 is 14 amino acids long. Germline values: CDR1 MNHEY, CDR2 SMNVEV (reference sequence). The CDR3 reads CASSLIGGDSPLHF. Written as DNA, the CDR3 is TGTGCCAGCAGTTTAATCGGCGGGGATTCACCCCTCCACTTT.

The CDR3 DNA is TGTGCCAGCAGCGGGTGGGTGGCCGAAAATCAGCCCCAGCATTTT. This gives the protein CASSGWVAENQPQHF. This chain joins TRBV6-1 and TRBJ1-5; D is ambiguous. The CDR3 is 15 amino acids. Germline CDR1 and CDR2: MNHNS and SASEGT. Trimming took 6 bases from V and 4 from J, leaving 16 bases between them.

The chain joins TRBV28 to TRBJ2-7; 8 nucleotides match TRBD2. The CDR3 is made up of 16 amino acids. The V and J ends lost 5 bases and 1 base, in that order; junction bases with no gene match: 10. CDR1 is MDHEN, CDR2 SYDVKM, per germline. The CDR3 sequence: CASSNRGSGVSYEQYF. CDR3 DNA: TGTGCCAGCAGTAACCGGGGTAGCGGGGTTTCCTACGAGCAGTACTTC.

The chain employs TRBV30 and TRBJ1-1; 9 nucleotides match TRBD1. V lost 8 bases, J lost 1 base, and 2 bases stayed unmatched. The germline CDR1 and CDR2 sequences are GTSNPN and SVGIG (reference sequence). The CDR3 loop spans 12 amino acids. CDR3 bases: TGTGCCCAGGGACAGGGGAACACTGAAGCTTTCTTT. Translated: CAQGQGNTEAFF.

The genes are TRBV27 and TRBJ2-7; D perhaps matches TRBD1 (6 bases). Germline V gene lookup returns CDR1 MNHEY and CDR2 SMNVEV (reference sequence). The CDR3 sequence is 16 residues long. V dropped 0 bases and J dropped 4 bases, with 16 bases sitting between them. For the CDR3, the DNA is TGTGCCAGCAGTTTATCGATACAGGGCGAAGGGTACGAGCAGTACTTC. As protein: CASSLSIQGEGYEQYF.

The chain recombines TRBV24-1 with TRBJ2-2; D is undetermined. V was trimmed by 2 bases and J by 3 bases, leaving 0 bases between them. Looked up from germline, CDR1 is KGHDR and CDR2 is SFDVKD. The CDR3 extends over 12 amino acids. CDR3 sequence (DNA): TGTGCCACCAGTGATTACACCGGGGAGCTGTTTTTT. Its protein product is CATSDYTGELFF.